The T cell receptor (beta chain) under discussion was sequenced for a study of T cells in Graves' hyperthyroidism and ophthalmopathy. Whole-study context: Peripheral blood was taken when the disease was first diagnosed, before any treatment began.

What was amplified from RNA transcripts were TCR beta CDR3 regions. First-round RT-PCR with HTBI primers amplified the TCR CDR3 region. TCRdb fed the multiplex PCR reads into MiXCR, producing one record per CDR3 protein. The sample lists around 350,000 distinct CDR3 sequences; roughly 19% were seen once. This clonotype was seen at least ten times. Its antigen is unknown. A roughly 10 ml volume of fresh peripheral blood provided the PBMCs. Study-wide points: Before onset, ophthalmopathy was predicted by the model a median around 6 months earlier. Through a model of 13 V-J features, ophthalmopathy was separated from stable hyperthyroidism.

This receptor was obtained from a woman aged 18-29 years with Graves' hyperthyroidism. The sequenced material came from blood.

The CDR3 region has the DNA TGCGCCAGCAGCTTGGCCTACAGGGGTGCGAGCTATGGCTACACCTTC. Protein: CASSLAYRGASYGYTF. The rearrangement links TRBV5-1 to TRBJ1-2; 7 nucleotides match TRBD1. The germline V gene has CDR1 SGHRS and CDR2 YFSETQ. V dropped 0 bases and J dropped 4; count of bases not matched to a gene: 9. The CDR3 totals 16 residues.